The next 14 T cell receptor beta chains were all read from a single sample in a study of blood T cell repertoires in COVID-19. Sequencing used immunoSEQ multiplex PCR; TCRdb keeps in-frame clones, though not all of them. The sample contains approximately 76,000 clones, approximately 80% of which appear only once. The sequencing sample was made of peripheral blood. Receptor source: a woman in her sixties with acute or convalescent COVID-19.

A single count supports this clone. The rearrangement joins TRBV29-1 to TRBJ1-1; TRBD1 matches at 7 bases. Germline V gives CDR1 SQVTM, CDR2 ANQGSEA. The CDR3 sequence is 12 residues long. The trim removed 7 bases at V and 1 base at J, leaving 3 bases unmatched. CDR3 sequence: CSARQGNTEAFF. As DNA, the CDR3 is TGCAGCGCCCGACAGGGGAACACTGAAGCTTTCTTT. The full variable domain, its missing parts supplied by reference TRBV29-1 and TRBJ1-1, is SAVISQKPSRDICQRGTSLTIQCQVDSQVTMMFWYRQQPGQSLTLIATANQGSEATYESGFVIDKFPISRPNLTFSTLTVSNMSPEDSSIYLCSARQGNTEAFFGQGTRLTVV.

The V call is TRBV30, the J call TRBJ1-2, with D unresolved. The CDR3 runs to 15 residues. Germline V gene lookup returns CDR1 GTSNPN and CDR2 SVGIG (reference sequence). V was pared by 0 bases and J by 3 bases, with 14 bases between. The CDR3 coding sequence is TGTGCCTGGAGTGTAGCGCAGAATGCTCACTATGGCTACACCTTC. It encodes CAWSVAQNAHYGYTF.

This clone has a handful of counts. CDR3 sequence (DNA): TGTGCCAGCAGCGCCCGGGACAGAACTCCCGGCTACACCTTC. It is translated as CASSARDRTPGYTF. The chain is built from TRBV13 and TRBJ1-2, with 7 nucleotides matching TRBD1. After removal of 5 bases from V and 8 bases from J, the junction contained 11 bases not matched to a gene. The germline gives CDR1 PRHDT, CDR2 FYEKMQ (reference sequence). There are 14 residues in the CDR3.

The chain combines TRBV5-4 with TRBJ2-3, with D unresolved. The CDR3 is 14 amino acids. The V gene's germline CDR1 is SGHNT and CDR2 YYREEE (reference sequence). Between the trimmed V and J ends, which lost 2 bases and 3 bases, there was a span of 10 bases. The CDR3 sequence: CASSFFQVTDTQYF. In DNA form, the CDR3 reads TGTGCCAGCAGCTTCTTTCAGGTTACAGATACGCAGTATTTT.

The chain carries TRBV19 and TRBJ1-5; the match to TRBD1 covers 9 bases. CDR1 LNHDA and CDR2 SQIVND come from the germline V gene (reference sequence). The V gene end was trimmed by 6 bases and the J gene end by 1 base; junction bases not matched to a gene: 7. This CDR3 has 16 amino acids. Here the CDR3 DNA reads TGTGCCAGTAGCACTCTGGGACAGGGAAGCAATCAGCCCCAGCATTTT. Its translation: CASSTLGQGSNQPQHF. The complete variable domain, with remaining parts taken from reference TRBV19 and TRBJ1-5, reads DGGITQSPKYLFRKEGQNVTLSCEQNLNHDAMYWYRQDPGQGLRLIYYSQIVNDFQKGDIAEGYSVSREKKESFPLTVTSAQKNPTAFYLCASSTLGQGSNQPQHFGDGTRLSIL.

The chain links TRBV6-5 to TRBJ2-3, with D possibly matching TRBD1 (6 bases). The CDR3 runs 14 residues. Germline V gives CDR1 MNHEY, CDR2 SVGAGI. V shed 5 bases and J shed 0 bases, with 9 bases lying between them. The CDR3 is CASSRDKSTDTQYF. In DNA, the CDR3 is TGTGCCAGCAGTCGGGACAAAAGCACAGATACGCAGTATTTT.

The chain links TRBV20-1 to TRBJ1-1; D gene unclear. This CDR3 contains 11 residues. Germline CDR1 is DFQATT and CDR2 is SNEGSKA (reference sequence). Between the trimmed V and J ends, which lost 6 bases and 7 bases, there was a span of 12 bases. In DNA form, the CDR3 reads TGCAGTGCAAGTGACCCGTATGAAGCTTTCTTT. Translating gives CSASDPYEAFF.

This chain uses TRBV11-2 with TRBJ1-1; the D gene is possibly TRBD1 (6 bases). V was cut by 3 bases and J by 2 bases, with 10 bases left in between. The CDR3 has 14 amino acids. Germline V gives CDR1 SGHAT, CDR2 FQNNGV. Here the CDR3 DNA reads TGTGCCAGCAGCTTTACACAGGGAAACACTGAAGCTTTCTTT. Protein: CASSFTQGNTEAFF.

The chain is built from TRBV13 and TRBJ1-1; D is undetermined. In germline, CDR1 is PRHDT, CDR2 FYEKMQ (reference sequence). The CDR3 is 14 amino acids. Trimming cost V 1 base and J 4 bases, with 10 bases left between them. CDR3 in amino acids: CASSLATTGTEAFF. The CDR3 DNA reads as TGTGCCAGCAGCTTAGCGACGACGGGCACTGAAGCTTTCTTT.

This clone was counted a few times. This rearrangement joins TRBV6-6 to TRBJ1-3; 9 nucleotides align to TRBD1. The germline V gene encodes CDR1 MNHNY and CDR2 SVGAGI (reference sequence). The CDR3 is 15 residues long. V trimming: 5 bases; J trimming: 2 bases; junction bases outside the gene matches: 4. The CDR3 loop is CASSTGTGTGNTIYF. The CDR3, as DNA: TGTGCCAGCAGTACCGGGACAGGGACTGGAAACACCATATATTTT.

The CDR3 loop is CASSGGQINTEAFF. The CDR3 DNA follows: TGCGCCAGCAGCGGGGGACAAATCAACACTGAAGCTTTCTTT. The chain recombines TRBV5-1 with TRBJ1-1, with D possibly TRBD1 on 6 matching bases. This CDR3 comprises 14 residues. Trimming took off 4 bases at V and 2 bases at J, with 12 bases between the two ends. Germline V gene data show CDR1 as SGHRS and CDR2 as YFSETQ.

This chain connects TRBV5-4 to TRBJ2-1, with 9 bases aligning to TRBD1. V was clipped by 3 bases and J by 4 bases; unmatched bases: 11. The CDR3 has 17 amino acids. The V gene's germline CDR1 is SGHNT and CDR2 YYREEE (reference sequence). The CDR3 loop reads CASSYQIGTGPYNEQFF. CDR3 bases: TGTGCCAGCAGCTATCAGATTGGGACAGGGCCGTACAATGAGCAGTTCTTC.

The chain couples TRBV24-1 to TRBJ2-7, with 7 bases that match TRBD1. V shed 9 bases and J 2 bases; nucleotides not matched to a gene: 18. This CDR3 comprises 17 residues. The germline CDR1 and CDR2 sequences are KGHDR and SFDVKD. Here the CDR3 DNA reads TGTGCCACCGTCACACCCGACCGGGACAGAAATCCCTACGAGCAGTACTTC. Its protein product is CATVTPDRDRNPYEQYF.

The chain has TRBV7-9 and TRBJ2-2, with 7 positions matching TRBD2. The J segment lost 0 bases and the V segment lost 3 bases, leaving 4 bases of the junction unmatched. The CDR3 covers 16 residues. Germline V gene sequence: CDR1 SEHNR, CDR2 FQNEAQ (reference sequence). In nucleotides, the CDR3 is TGTGCCAGCAGCTTTGACCGGGGGGCGAACACCGGGGAGCTGTTTTTT. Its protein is CASSFDRGANTGELFF.